Sequencing of this TCR beta chain was carried out in a study of T cell repertoires in cytomegalovirus infection. Across the study: Recently identified HLA-C-restricted and well-studied HLA-B-restricted CMV epitopes were used. Based on public TCR beta signatures, there were indications of CMV infection and of a matching HLA type.

Study-level findings and limits: Across the ex vivo response, the dominant clonotypes were HLA-C-restricted CMV-specific TCR beta clonotypes. Identification of carriers of CMV plus the relevant HLA was achieved through cumulative public TCR beta family frequency.

This CDR3 contains 15 residues. Unmatched junction bases numbered 6, after V lost 1 base and J lost 5 bases. Germline CDR1 SGHTA, CDR2 FQGNSA. TCRdb recomputed calls from the reads with MiXCR, one row per CDR3 protein. Among over 250,000 distinct CDR3 sequences listed, roughly 21% were seen once. This clonotype has a count of ten or more. Its cognate antigen is unknown. The TCR originated in a human donor in good health (CMV status not recorded). Some clones in this sample may be carry-over from other donors' samples. Material: cultured PBMCs, obtained from culture after CMV antigen stimulation. The rearrangement links TRBV7-2 to TRBJ1-2; TRBD1 matches at 8 bases. The CDR3 region has the DNA TGTGCCAGCAGCTTAGAAATACAGGGGGAGTATGGCTACACCTTC. Protein sequence: CASSLEIQGEYGYTF.